The 9 T cell receptor beta chains listed next were all sequenced from one sample in a study of cytomegalovirus exposure and HLA in healthy donors (dated by TCRdb to the late 2010s). The library was built by means of the immunoSEQ multiplex PCR assay. A mixture of 60 forward primers for TCR Vbeta segments and 13 reverse primers for TCR Jbeta segments was used in the multiplex PCR. TCRdb took this table from immuneACCESS and kept in-frame rearrangements with V and J called. Such tables lack part of the clones; where checked against another copy, unresolved V genes explain under half of the gap, and the rest is unexplained. The table for this sample lists 110,000 or so clones; 76% of them were counted only once. Together, the top ten hold more than 8% of the sample. The sequenced material came from PBMCs. All receptors derive from a man aged 40-55 years in good health and CMV-seropositive.

This clone was counted only a few times. Other nucleotide sequences in the sample specify the same CDR3. V gene TRBV18 combines with J gene TRBJ1-1, with 11 positions matching TRBD1. Germline V gene lookup returns CDR1 KGHSH and CDR2 LQKENI. J was trimmed by 4 bases and V by 6 bases; bases with no gene match: 7. This CDR3 region has 15 residues. The CDR3 region is CASSSGTGGFTEAFF. The CDR3 DNA reads TGTGCCAGCTCGTCCGGGACAGGGGGTTTCACTGAAGCTTTCTTT.

This clone was seen more than once but under ten times. The V call is TRBV5-4, the J call TRBJ2-1, with 8 positions matching TRBD2. Looked up from germline, CDR1 is SGHNT and CDR2 is YYREEE (reference sequence). J was trimmed by 4 bases and V by 0 bases; bases with no gene match: 3. The CDR3 is made up of 15 amino acids. CDR3 amino acids: CASSLVAGTYNEQFF. As DNA, the CDR3 is TGTGCCAGCAGCTTGGTAGCGGGGACTTACAATGAGCAGTTCTTC.

The CDR3 protein is CAWQGVYEQYF. DNA for the CDR3: TGTGCCTGGCAGGGGGTCTACGAGCAGTACTTC. V usage is TRBV30 and J usage is TRBJ2-7, with 7 positions matching TRBD1. Per the germline V gene, CDR1 is GTSNPN and CDR2 is SVGIG (reference sequence). V gave up 5 bases and J gave up 3 bases; unmatched junction bases: 1. The CDR3 totals 11 residues.

This rearrangement joins TRBV30 to TRBJ2-7, with D possibly being TRBD1 (5 bases). Between the trimmed V and J ends, which lost 3 bases and 4 bases, there was a span of 10 bases. Germline assignment: CDR1 GTSNPN and CDR2 SVGIG (reference sequence). The CDR3 is 12 amino acids. CDR3 residues: CAWRSGKYEQYF. The DNA of the CDR3 is TGTGCCTGGAGGTCAGGGAAGTACGAGCAGTACTTC.

The chain uses TRBV10-3 and TRBJ1-6, with 7 bases that match TRBD1. With 7 bases clipped from V and 7 bases from J, the junction kept 4 bases outside the gene matches. The CDR3 has 13 amino acids. The V gene's germline CDR1 is ENHRY and CDR2 SYGVKD. In nucleotides, the CDR3 is TGTGCCATCAAAGCAGGGGGGAATTCACCCCTCCACTTT. Amino acids: CAIKAGGNSPLHF.

The CDR3 region has the DNA TGTGCCATCAGTGAGGCGCAGTTGGTCGGGGGGAACTCTGGAAACACCATATATTTT. Translating gives CAISEAQLVGGNSGNTIYF. The chain couples TRBV10-3 to TRBJ1-3; a weak D match, TRBD1 (5 bases). The length of the CDR3 is 19 residues. V lost 2 bases, J lost 0 bases, and 20 bases lay in between. Germline CDR1 is ENHRY and CDR2 is SYGVKD.

V gene TRBV5-6 combines with J gene TRBJ2-7; TRBD1 agrees at 7 bases. CDR3 length equals 14 residues. The V segment lost 5 bases and the J segment 2 bases; nucleotides outside the gene matches: 7. Germline CDR1 and CDR2: SGHDT and YYEEEE. The CDR3 coding sequence is TGTGCCAGCAGTCCACAGGGGATCCCCTACGAGCAGTACTTC. This codes for CASSPQGIPYEQYF.

The chain joins TRBV5-1 to TRBJ2-5; 7 positions agree with TRBD1. With the DNA end fitting TRBJ2-7 better, the J assignment may be wrong. The CDR3 runs to 16 residues. CDR1 is SGHRS and CDR2 is YFSETQ in the germline V gene. The CDR3 protein is CASSLAPGGASYEQYF. The CDR3 coding sequence is TGCGCCAGCAGCTTGGCCCCAGGGGGAGCCTCCTACGAGCAGTACTTC.

The chain carries TRBV7-2 and TRBJ2-7, with D possibly being TRBD2 (6 bases). Germline loops: CDR1 SGHTA, CDR2 FQGNSA. This CDR3 spans 14 amino acids. The ends were cut back, 1 base at V and 2 bases at J, with 9 bases in the middle. For the CDR3, the DNA is TGTGCCAGCAGCTTAGAGGAGGGAACCTACGAGCAGTACTTC. Amino acid sequence: CASSLEEGTYEQYF.